This T cell receptor (beta chain) comes out of a study of immune evolution from preneoplasia to lung adenocarcinoma. Study results and limitations: From normal lung to invasive adenocarcinoma, top clone frequencies appeared to decrease. Later-stage lesions appeared to have more T cells, more diversity, less clonality.

Data came from immunoSEQ multiplex PCR; TCRdb stores just in-frame clones and leaves some out. The table lists several thousand clones, approximately 69% of them singletons. Germline-derived CDR1 and CDR2 are SGHTA and FQGTGA. Trimming shortened V by 6 bases and J by 7 bases, and 18 bases separated the two germline ends. CDR3 length: 14 amino acids. This clone is medium-sized by share. Its antigen is undetermined. Sequenced input: FFPE adjacent normal lung tissue. This receptor was identified in a person aged 60 to 85 with lung adenocarcinoma. The V and J genes are TRBV7-3 and TRBJ1-1, with unresolved D. The CDR3 DNA follows: TGTGCCAGCAGTTCCGAGGGATATGGGTTTGAAGCTTTCTTT. It codes for CASSSEGYGFEAFF.